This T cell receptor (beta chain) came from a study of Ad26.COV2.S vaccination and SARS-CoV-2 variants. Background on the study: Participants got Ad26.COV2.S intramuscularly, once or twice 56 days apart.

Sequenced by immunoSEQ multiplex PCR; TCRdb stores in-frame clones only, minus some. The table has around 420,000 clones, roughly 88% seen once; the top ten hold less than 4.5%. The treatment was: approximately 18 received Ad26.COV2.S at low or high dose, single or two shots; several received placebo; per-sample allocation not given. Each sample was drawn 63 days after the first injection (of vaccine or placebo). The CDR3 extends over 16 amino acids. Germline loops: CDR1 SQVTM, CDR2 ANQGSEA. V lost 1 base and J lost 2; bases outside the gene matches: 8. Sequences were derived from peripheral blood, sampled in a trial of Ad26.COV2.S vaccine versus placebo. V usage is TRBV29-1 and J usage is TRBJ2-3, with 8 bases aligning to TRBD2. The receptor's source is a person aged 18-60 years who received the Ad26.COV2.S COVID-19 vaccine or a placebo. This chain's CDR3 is CSVEGRSGGYTDTQYF. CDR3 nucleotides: TGCAGCGTTGAAGGGAGAAGCGGGGGATACACAGATACGCAGTATTTT.